This entry features one T cell receptor beta chain sequence. This sample was taken from a study of blood T cell repertoires in COVID-19. Original processing notes: Amplification of reference gene primers was used by the study to estimate nucleated cell counts. Sequenced by immunoSEQ multiplex PCR; TCRdb stores in-frame clones only, minus some. V, J and clone size are taken as reported in that table, and D and trimming were inferred from the DNA itself. The table has 200,000 to 250,000 clones, more than 80% seen once; the top ten hold over 2%. The clonotype was recovered from a man aged 30-40 years who had recovered from COVID-19. Sequenced sample: peripheral blood.

The CDR3 spells CASSEAGTGDYEQYF. The CDR3 bases are TGCGCCAGCAGTGAGGCGGGAACAGGGGACTACGAGCAGTACTTC. This chain connects TRBV10-1 to TRBJ2-7, with D maybe TRBD1 (7 bases). The germline V and J ends were trimmed by 2 bases and 3 bases, with 14 bases remaining between them. The CDR3 is 15 residues long. Per the germline V gene, CDR1 is WNHNN and CDR2 is SYGVQD (reference sequence).